This TCR beta chain was retrieved from a study of blood T cell repertoires in COVID-19. The overall study: Samples taken during acute and convalescent COVID-19 were collected in the United States, Italy and Spain.

Libraries were prepared by immunoSEQ multiplex PCR; TCRdb keeps only in-frame clonotypes and omits some of them. The sample includes 70,000 to 95,000 clones, roughly 79% of them seen just once. Germline lookup yields CDR1 SGHDT and CDR2 YYEEEE. After removal of 0 bases from V and 5 bases from J, the junction contained 8 bases not matched to a gene. The CDR3 consists of 16 residues. This clone was picked up one time. V is TRBV5-6 and J is TRBJ2-5; 9 positions match TRBD2. The source of this sequence is a woman in her seventies with acute or convalescent COVID-19. Sequenced material: peripheral blood. For the CDR3, the DNA is TGTGCCAGCAGCTTGGAGCGGGAGGCGGGGACCGAGACCCAGTACTTC. This codes for CASSLEREAGTETQYF.